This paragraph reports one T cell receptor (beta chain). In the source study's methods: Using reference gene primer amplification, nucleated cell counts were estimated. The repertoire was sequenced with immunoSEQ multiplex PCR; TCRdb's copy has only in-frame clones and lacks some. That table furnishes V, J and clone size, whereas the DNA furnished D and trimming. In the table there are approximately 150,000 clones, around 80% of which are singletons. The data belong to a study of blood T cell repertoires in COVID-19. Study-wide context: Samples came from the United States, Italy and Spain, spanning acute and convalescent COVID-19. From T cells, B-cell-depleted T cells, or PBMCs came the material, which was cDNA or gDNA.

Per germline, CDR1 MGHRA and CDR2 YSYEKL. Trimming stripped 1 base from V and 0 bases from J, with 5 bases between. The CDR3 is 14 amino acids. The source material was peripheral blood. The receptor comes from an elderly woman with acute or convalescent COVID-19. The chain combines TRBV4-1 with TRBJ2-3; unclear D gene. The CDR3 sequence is CASSQAVSTDTQYF. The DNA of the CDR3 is TGCGCCAGCAGCCAAGCTGTCAGCACAGATACGCAGTATTTT.